This is a list of T cell receptor beta chains from one sample in a study of T cell responses to AZD1222 COVID-19 vaccine. Measured with immunoSEQ multiplex PCR; TCRdb has only the in-frame clones, and not every one. The sample lists approximately 130,000 clones; approximately 93% were seen once. Source: peripheral blood, taken on day 0 of AZD1222 vaccination. The source is an adult in good health. Both conserved end residues are part of each CDR3. Fields, in order: J gene, D gene, V gene, clone size, CDR3 DNA, CDR3 protein. The D gene is left open where the match is weak. Not every row has a clone size; where given, it reads once, few, many or a size class.

j_call: TRBJ1-1; d_call: NA; v_call: TRBV28; clone_size: NA; cdr3_nt: TGTGCCAGCAGTTTAGGGCAGCAGAACACTGAAGCTTTCTTT; cdr3_aa: CASSLGQQNTEAFF
j_call: TRBJ2-1; d_call: TRBD1; v_call: TRBV27; clone_size: NA; cdr3_nt: TGTGCCAGCAGCTCGGCCGGGACAGCATACAATGAGCAGTTCTTC; cdr3_aa: CASSSAGTAYNEQFF
j_call: TRBJ1-3; d_call: NA; v_call: TRBV30; clone_size: NA; cdr3_nt: TGTGCCTGGAGTGAAGGCAGTATCTCTGGAAACACCATATATTTT; cdr3_aa: CAWSEGSISGNTIYF
j_call: TRBJ1-2; d_call: NA; v_call: TRBV3-1/TRBV3-2; clone_size: NA; cdr3_nt: TGTGCCAGCAGCCTTCCTAACTATGGCTACACCTTC; cdr3_aa: CASSLPNYGYTF
j_call: TRBJ2-7; d_call: TRBD1; v_call: TRBV27; clone_size: NA; cdr3_nt: TGTGCCAGCAGTGAAACGGACAGGGCCGAGCAGTACTTC; cdr3_aa: CASSETDRAEQYF
j_call: TRBJ1-1; d_call: NA; v_call: TRBV23-1; clone_size: once; cdr3_nt: TGCGCCAGCAGTCAATCTGACCAGGGGACATTGGCATTCACTGAAGCTTTCTTT; cdr3_aa: CASSQSDQGTLAFTEAFF
j_call: TRBJ2-5; d_call: NA; v_call: TRBV7-8; clone_size: NA; cdr3_nt: TGTGCCAGCAGCCTACAAGAGACCCAGTACTTC; cdr3_aa: CASSLQETQYF
j_call: TRBJ2-7; d_call: NA; v_call: TRBV28; clone_size: NA; cdr3_nt: TGTGCCAGCAGTACCTACGAGCAGTACTTC; cdr3_aa: CASSTYEQYF
j_call: TRBJ2-1; d_call: TRBD1; v_call: TRBV7-3; clone_size: NA; cdr3_nt: TGTGCCAGCAGCTTATTTTCGGGACAGGGGAATGAGCAGTTCTTC; cdr3_aa: CASSLFSGQGNEQFF
j_call: TRBJ2-7; d_call: NA; v_call: TRBV10-3; clone_size: NA; cdr3_nt: TGTGCCATCAGTGAGTCGGCTAGCGCTGACGAGCAGTACTTC; cdr3_aa: CAISESASADEQYF
j_call: TRBJ1-1; d_call: NA; v_call: TRBV7-2; clone_size: NA; cdr3_nt: TGTGCCAGCAGCTCACAGGAGTTGAGTACTGAAGCTTTCTTT; cdr3_aa: CASSSQELSTEAFF
j_call: TRBJ1-3; d_call: NA; v_call: TRBV11-2; clone_size: NA; cdr3_nt: TGTGCCAGCAGCTTCGGACGGAACTCTGGAAACACCATATATTTT; cdr3_aa: CASSFGRNSGNTIYF
j_call: TRBJ1-1; d_call: TRBD1; v_call: TRBV5-1; clone_size: once; cdr3_nt: TGCGCCAGCAGCTTGCAGGGGGCAGTTTCTGAAGCTTTCTTT; cdr3_aa: CASSLQGAVSEAFF
j_call: TRBJ2-7; d_call: NA; v_call: TRBV3-1/TRBV3-2; clone_size: NA; cdr3_nt: TGTGCCAGCAGCCACTTGCAACCTGGGACTTCCCCTGCCGGGCAGTACTTC; cdr3_aa: CASSHLQPGTSPAGQYF
j_call: TRBJ1-4; d_call: TRBD1; v_call: TRBV5-1; clone_size: NA; cdr3_nt: TGCGCCAGCAGCTTGGAACAGGGGGGGACTAATGAAAAACTGTTTTTT; cdr3_aa: CASSLEQGGTNEKLFF
j_call: TRBJ1-2; d_call: NA; v_call: TRBV12-5; clone_size: NA; cdr3_nt: TGTGCTAGTGGTTCTTCACTATCTCCGGGACCGTCCCGCTACACCTTC; cdr3_aa: CASGSSLSPGPSRYTF
j_call: TRBJ1-2; d_call: NA; v_call: TRBV12-3/TRBV12-4; clone_size: NA; cdr3_nt: TGTGCCTCCTCCGGAGGGAACTATGGCTACACCTTC; cdr3_aa: CASSGGNYGYTF
j_call: TRBJ1-6; d_call: NA; v_call: TRBV18; clone_size: once; cdr3_nt: TGTGCCAGCTCACCGCGGCCGACAGGATCCAATTCACCCCTCCACTTT; cdr3_aa: CASSPRPTGSNSPLHF
j_call: TRBJ2-3; d_call: NA; v_call: TRBV4-1; clone_size: NA; cdr3_nt: TGCGCCAGCAGCCAACCCGGGATCCCCACCTTGACAGATACGCAGTATTTT; cdr3_aa: CASSQPGIPTLTDTQYF
j_call: TRBJ1-2; d_call: TRBD1; v_call: TRBV9; clone_size: NA; cdr3_nt: TGTGCCAGCAGCGGGGGAGGGGACAGCAACTATGGCTACACCTTC; cdr3_aa: CASSGGGDSNYGYTF
j_call: TRBJ2-5; d_call: NA; v_call: TRBV4-2; clone_size: NA; cdr3_nt: TGTGCCAGCAGCCAAGATGGGCAGGGTGGGATCACCCAGTACTTC; cdr3_aa: CASSQDGQGGITQYF
j_call: TRBJ1-5; d_call: NA; v_call: TRBV5-1; clone_size: few; cdr3_nt: TGCGCCAGCAGCTTGGCCCCGGGGACTCAGCCCCAGCATTTT; cdr3_aa: CASSLAPGTQPQHF
j_call: TRBJ2-1; d_call: NA; v_call: TRBV19; clone_size: NA; cdr3_nt: TGTGCCAGTAGTGGGGGGAAGAATGAGCAGTTCTTC; cdr3_aa: CASSGGKNEQFF
j_call: TRBJ1-1; d_call: NA; v_call: TRBV24-1; clone_size: NA; cdr3_nt: TGTGCCACCGGAAGTAGAGGGAACACTGAAGCTTTCTTT; cdr3_aa: CATGSRGNTEAFF
j_call: TRBJ1-2; d_call: NA; v_call: TRBV28; clone_size: NA; cdr3_nt: TGTGCCAGCAGTTTAGGGGGGGCCCCGACCACTAACTATGGCTACACCTTC; cdr3_aa: CASSLGGAPTTNYGYTF
j_call: TRBJ2-2; d_call: TRBD2; v_call: TRBV2; clone_size: NA; cdr3_nt: TGTGCCAGCAGTGTAGGTCTAGCGGGAGGGCCCGGGGAGCTGTTTTTT; cdr3_aa: CASSVGLAGGPGELFF
j_call: TRBJ1-1; d_call: TRBD1; v_call: TRBV6-4; clone_size: NA; cdr3_nt: TGTGCCAGCAGTGACCGGGACAGGGAAAACACTGAAGCTTTCTTT; cdr3_aa: CASSDRDRENTEAFF
j_call: TRBJ1-1; d_call: NA; v_call: TRBV11-2; clone_size: NA; cdr3_nt: TGTGCCAGCAGCCTGGGACACACTCTGAACACTGAAGCTTTCTTT; cdr3_aa: CASSLGHTLNTEAFF
j_call: TRBJ1-5; d_call: NA; v_call: TRBV6-1; clone_size: NA; cdr3_nt: TGTGCCAGCAGTGAAGTTCGGAATCAGCCCCAGCATTTT; cdr3_aa: CASSEVRNQPQHF
j_call: TRBJ1-2; d_call: NA; v_call: TRBV9; clone_size: NA; cdr3_nt: TGTGCCAGCAGCCCTGCTCCAACCAACTATGGCTACACCTTC; cdr3_aa: CASSPAPTNYGYTF
j_call: TRBJ2-7; d_call: NA; v_call: TRBV28; clone_size: NA; cdr3_nt: TGTGCCAGCAGTCCCCCCTCCCGGTCGGAGCAGTACTTC; cdr3_aa: CASSPPSRSEQYF
j_call: TRBJ1-5; d_call: TRBD1; v_call: TRBV29-1; clone_size: NA; cdr3_nt: TGCAGCGAGAATGGAGGGGGCCATCAGCCCCAGCATTTT; cdr3_aa: CSENGGGHQPQHF
j_call: TRBJ2-1; d_call: NA; v_call: TRBV27; clone_size: NA; cdr3_nt: TGTGCCAGCAGTTTATCGACGGGACTGTCCTACAATGAGCAGTTCTTC; cdr3_aa: CASSLSTGLSYNEQFF
j_call: TRBJ2-7; d_call: TRBD2; v_call: TRBV29-1; clone_size: NA; cdr3_nt: TGCAGCGTTGAAGTAGGGGCTAGCGGCTCATCCTACGAGCAGTACTTC; cdr3_aa: CSVEVGASGSSYEQYF
j_call: TRBJ2-1; d_call: NA; v_call: TRBV30; clone_size: NA; cdr3_nt: TGTGCCTGGAGGCTAATAGCTGGAGCTTACAATGAGCAGTTCTTC; cdr3_aa: CAWRLIAGAYNEQFF
j_call: TRBJ2-7; d_call: NA; v_call: TRBV4-2; clone_size: NA; cdr3_nt: TGTGCCAGCAGCCAGGGAAAGTACGAGCAGTACTTC; cdr3_aa: CASSQGKYEQYF
j_call: TRBJ1-1; d_call: NA; v_call: TRBV20-1; clone_size: NA; cdr3_nt: TGCAGTGCTAGTAGGGGTGAAGCTTTCTTT; cdr3_aa: CSASRGEAFF
j_call: TRBJ1-2; d_call: TRBD1; v_call: TRBV18; clone_size: NA; cdr3_nt: TGTGCCAGCTCACCAGACAGGGGACTTACTTCGGATGGCTACACCTTC; cdr3_aa: CASSPDRGLTSDGYTF
j_call: TRBJ1-1; d_call: NA; v_call: TRBV28; clone_size: NA; cdr3_nt: TGTGCCAGCAGTTTAGGTGGGGGGCTCAGGTCAGATTTCTTT; cdr3_aa: CASSLGGGLRSDFF